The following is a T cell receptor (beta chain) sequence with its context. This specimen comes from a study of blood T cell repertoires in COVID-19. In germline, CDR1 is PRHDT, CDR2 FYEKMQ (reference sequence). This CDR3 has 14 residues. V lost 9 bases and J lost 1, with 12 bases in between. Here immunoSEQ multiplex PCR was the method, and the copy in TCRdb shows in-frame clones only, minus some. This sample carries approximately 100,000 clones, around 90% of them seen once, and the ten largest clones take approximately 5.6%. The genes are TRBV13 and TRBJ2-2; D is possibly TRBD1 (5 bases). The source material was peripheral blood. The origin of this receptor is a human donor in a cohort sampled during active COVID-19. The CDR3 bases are TGTGCCAGTAACCTTAGGGGGAACACCGGGGAGCTGTTTTTT. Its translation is CASNLRGNTGELFF.